The next 26 T cell receptor beta chains were all read from a single sample in a study of T cell responses to AZD1222 COVID-19 vaccine. Clones were read by immunoSEQ multiplex PCR, and TCRdb kept only the in-frame ones, dropping some. The sample gives approximately 97,000 clones, roughly 83% of which show up once; about 17% is in the top ten. The sequences come from peripheral blood, collected on day 0 of AZD1222 vaccination. Source of these receptors: an adult in good health.

V gene TRBV28 combines with J gene TRBJ2-3, with TRBD2 identical over 10 bases. V gave up 7 bases and J gave up 4 bases; unmatched junction bases: 8. Germline lookup yields CDR1 MDHEN and CDR2 SYDVKM. The CDR3 runs to 15 residues. This chain's CDR3 is CASTFSGRKSDTQYF. CDR3 DNA sequence: TGTGCCAGCACCTTTAGCGGGAGGAAGTCAGATACGCAGTATTTT.

The chain recombines TRBV3-1 (or the pseudogene TRBV3-2) with TRBJ2-2; D call uncertain. V lost 3 bases and J lost 3, with 8 bases in between. CDR1 and CDR2 from the germline V gene are LGHDT and YNNKEL (reference sequence). This CDR3 spans 14 amino acids. The CDR3 loop reads CASSQGSDTGELFF. The CDR3 DNA follows: TGTGCCAGCAGCCAGGGATCAGACACCGGGGAGCTGTTTTTT.

The CDR3, as DNA: TGTGCCAGCTTATCCCGGGGACTTAACACTGAAGCTTTCTTT. Residues: CASLSRGLNTEAFF. This sequence joins TRBV4-2 and TRBJ1-1, with a weak D call TRBD1 (5 bases). Trimming took off 8 bases at V and 2 bases at J, with 15 bases between the two ends. Germline CDR1 reads LGHNA; CDR2 reads YNFKEQ. The CDR3 consists of 14 residues.

The CDR3 DNA follows: TGTGCCAGCAGTCGAGACAATGAGCAGTTCTTC. Translating it yields CASSRDNEQFF. The rearrangement uses TRBV2 and TRBJ2-1; D not resolved. The CDR3 consists of 11 residues. CDR1 is SNHLY, CDR2 FYNNEI, per germline. V lost 5 bases, J lost 5 bases, and 4 bases lay in between.

The chain links TRBV28 to TRBJ2-7; possibly TRBD1 for D (5 bases). The CDR3 loop spans 14 amino acids. Looked up from germline, CDR1 is MDHEN and CDR2 is SYDVKM. Trimming left V 9 bases short and J 6 bases short, with 21 bases between. This CDR3 reads CASKILGLVGEQYF. The DNA for the CDR3 is TGTGCCAGTAAAATCCTGGGGCTAGTCGGCGAGCAGTACTTC.

Only one count was recorded for this clone. The gene calls are TRBV7-9 and TRBJ2-7; 7 bases are shared with TRBD1. V shed 3 bases, J shed 3 bases, and the junction held 8 bases outside the gene matches. This CDR3 is 15 amino acids long. Per germline, CDR1 SEHNR and CDR2 FQNEAQ (reference sequence). Here the CDR3 DNA reads TGTGCCAGCAGCTTCCCCGTGGGGACAGACTACGAGCAGTACTTC. Protein sequence: CASSFPVGTDYEQYF.

The chain combines TRBV5-8 with TRBJ1-5, with 7 bases identical to TRBD1. CDR3 length equals 15 residues. V shed 4 bases and J 3 bases; nucleotides not matched to a gene: 7. The germline CDR1 and CDR2 sequences are SGHTS and YDEGEE. CDR3 DNA: TGTGCCAGCAGCCACGACAGGGTGTACAATCAGCCCCAGCATTTT. Protein product: CASSHDRVYNQPQHF.

CDR3 residues: CASSTTGTGDRKLFF. The CDR3 DNA is TGTGCCAGCAGCACAACCGGGACAGGGGACCGAAAACTGTTTTTT. The V gene is TRBV6-2 or TRBV6-3, the J gene TRBJ1-4, with TRBD1 matching 10 bases. Germline CDR1 reads MNHEY; CDR2 reads SVGEGT. J was trimmed by 10 bases and V by 6 bases; bases with no gene match: 11. The CDR3 covers 15 residues.

This clone was detected a few times. The rearrangement links TRBV28 to TRBJ2-3, with D maybe TRBD2 (6 bases). This CDR3 contains 14 residues. CDR1 MDHEN and CDR2 SYDVKM come from the germline V gene. Trimming left V 6 bases short and J 2 bases short, with 12 bases between. CDR3 nucleotides: TGTGCCAGCAGCCTGGGGGGATTCACAGATACGCAGTATTTT. Translating gives CASSLGGFTDTQYF.

The V gene is TRBV28, the J gene TRBJ2-1; TRBD2 might be the D (6 bases). Per germline, CDR1 MDHEN and CDR2 SYDVKM. CDR3 size: 15 residues. Deletions cut 6 bases from V and 3 bases from J, with 15 bases between. The CDR3 reads CASSPATGGYNEQFF. CDR3 sequence (DNA): TGTGCCAGCAGCCCTGCCACCGGGGGCTACAATGAGCAGTTCTTC.

The chain employs TRBV5-1 and TRBJ1-4, with TRBD1 matching 12 bases. CDR3 length: 16 amino acids. Germline CDR1 is SGHRS and CDR2 is YFSETQ. V trimming: 4 bases; J trimming: 8 bases; junction bases outside the gene matches: 9. CDR3 residues: CASSPGTGGVAEKLFF. The CDR3 DNA follows: TGCGCCAGCAGCCCTGGGACAGGGGGCGTCGCGGAAAAACTGTTTTTT.

The chain links TRBV30 to TRBJ2-5; D uncertain. V lost 3 bases and J lost 2, with 1 base in between. Germline assignment: CDR1 GTSNPN and CDR2 SVGIG (reference sequence). The CDR3 runs to 10 residues. CDR3 region: CAWRQETQYF. CDR3 nucleotide sequence: TGTGCCTGGAGACAAGAGACCCAGTACTTC.

J is TRBJ2-2 and V is TRBV12-5; D is perhaps TRBD2 (6 bases). V lost 5 bases and J 2 bases, leaving 12 bases between the germline ends. This CDR3 has 15 amino acids. Per germline, CDR1 LGHNT and CDR2 FRNRAP. The CDR3 region is CASGRRGRNTGELFF. The CDR3 nucleotides are TGTGCTAGTGGTCGGAGGGGACGTAACACCGGGGAGCTGTTTTTT.

V usage is TRBV5-1 and J usage is TRBJ1-4; 7 nucleotides agree with TRBD1. Losses at the gene ends were 5 bases for V and 4 bases for J; bases not matched to a gene: 8. Germline V gene sequence: CDR1 SGHRS, CDR2 YFSETQ. The CDR3 runs to 15 residues. The CDR3 loop reads CASSYRGQNNEKLFF. The CDR3 DNA sequence: TGCGCCAGCAGTTATAGGGGACAGAATAATGAAAAACTGTTTTTT.

The rearrangement uses TRBV9 and TRBJ1-3, with D perhaps TRBD1 (6 bases). The CDR3 contains 16 residues. V shed 0 bases and J shed 0 bases, with 10 bases lying between them. The germline V gene has CDR1 SGDLS and CDR2 YYNGEE. The DNA for the CDR3 is TGTGCCAGCAGCGTAGAGGGACAAAACTCTGGAAACACCATATATTTT. This encodes CASSVEGQNSGNTIYF.

This clone was picked up one time. The chain links TRBV28 to TRBJ1-2; D remains unclear. V was cut by 1 base and J by 5 bases, with 17 bases left in between. Germline CDR1 reads MDHEN; CDR2 reads SYDVKM. CDR3 size: 16 residues. Here the CDR3 reads CASSLYPWREGYGYTF. The CDR3 DNA sequence: TGTGCCAGCAGTTTATACCCCTGGAGGGAGGGTTATGGCTACACCTTC.

The chain uses TRBV7-2 and TRBJ2-1; tentatively, D is TRBD1 (6 bases). Germline CDR1 is SGHTA and CDR2 is FQGNSA. The CDR3 extends over 14 amino acids. V lost 7 bases to trimming and J lost 5 bases, with 15 bases between them. The CDR3 nucleotides read TGTGCCAGCAACACCGGGACATTGAACAATGAGCAGTTCTTC. Its translation: CASNTGTLNNEQFF. Using reference TRBV7-2 and TRBJ2-1 for the parts outside the CDR3, the full variable domain is GAGVSQSPSNKVTEKGKDVELRCDPISGHTALYWYRQSLGQGLEFLIYFQGNSAPDKSGLPSDRFSAERTGGSVSTLTIQRTQQEDSAVYLCASNTGTLNNEQFFGPGTRLTVL.

The chain recombines TRBV24-1 with TRBJ2-7; no clear D. Germline assignment: CDR1 KGHDR and CDR2 SFDVKD. This CDR3 has 13 amino acids. V lost 3 bases and J lost 1, with 6 bases in between. CDR3 bases: TGTGCCACCAGTGATCCGGGTTCCTACGAGCAGTACTTC. It is translated as CATSDPGSYEQYF.

The chain recombines TRBV18 with TRBJ2-2, with D unclear. Germline-derived CDR1 and CDR2 are KGHSH and LQKENI. The CDR3 extends over 13 amino acids. The germline V and J ends were trimmed by 3 bases and 8 bases, with 10 bases remaining between them. The CDR3 nucleotides are TGTGCCAGCTCACCGGACGCGCCGGGGGAGCTGTTTTTT. Residues: CASSPDAPGELFF.

The table lists this clone with a few counts. V gene TRBV11-3 combines with J gene TRBJ1-1; perhaps TRBD1 as D (6 bases). V lost 0 bases and J 10 bases, leaving 18 bases between the germline ends. Looked up from germline, CDR1 is SGHNT and CDR2 is YENEEA. The CDR3 has 15 residues. CDR3 sequence: CASSLDLNRVRPAFF. CDR3 DNA sequence: TGTGCCAGCAGCTTAGATCTTAACAGGGTTCGTCCAGCTTTCTTT. The full variable domain, in which reference TRBV11-3 and TRBJ1-1 provide the parts outside the CDR3, is EAGVVQSPRYKIIEKKQPVAFWCNPISGHNTLYWYLQNLGQGPELLIRYENEEAVDDSQLPKDRFSAERLKGVDSTLKIQPAELGDSAVYLCASSLDLNRVRPAFFGQGTRLTVV.

J is TRBJ1-2 and V is TRBV7-2, with D unclear. The CDR3 totals 13 residues. CDR1 is SGHTA and CDR2 is FQGNSA in the germline V gene. Between the trimmed V and J ends, which lost 6 bases and 1 base, there was a span of 9 bases. The CDR3 here is CASSPRFNYGYTF. As DNA, the CDR3 is TGTGCCAGCAGTCCAAGGTTTAACTATGGCTACACCTTC.

A few counts support this clone. This rearrangement joins TRBV3-1 (or the pseudogene TRBV3-2) to TRBJ1-5, with D perhaps TRBD1 (5 bases). Per the germline V gene, CDR1 is LGHDT and CDR2 is YNNKEL (reference sequence). V was pared by 0 bases and J by 1 base, with 19 bases between. The CDR3 loop spans 19 amino acids. CDR3 DNA: TGTGCCAGCAGCCAAGATGGTCCAGGTGGGGGGGGGAGCAATCAGCCCCAGCATTTT. Its protein product is CASSQDGPGGGGSNQPQHF.

The rearrangement links TRBV11-2 to TRBJ2-3; D remains unclear. The CDR3 is 11 residues long. Between the trimmed V and J ends, which lost 1 base and 6 bases, there was a span of 2 bases. Per germline, CDR1 SGHAT and CDR2 FQNNGV. This CDR3 is CASSLVDTQYF. CDR3 coding DNA: TGTGCCAGCAGCTTAGTGGATACGCAGTATTTT.

The chain is built from TRBV13 and TRBJ2-7; TRBD2 matches at 7 bases. V lost 0 bases to trimming and J lost 2 bases; unmatched junction nucleotides: 4. Per the germline V gene, CDR1 is PRHDT and CDR2 is FYEKMQ (reference sequence). This CDR3 region has 15 residues. The CDR3 DNA sequence: TGTGCCAGCAGCTTAGGACTAGCGCCAACCTACGAGCAGTACGTC. Its protein is CASSLGLAPTYEQYV.

This clone was counted once. The rearrangement links TRBV25-1 to TRBJ1-2; D perhaps matches TRBD1 (5 bases). This CDR3 is 14 amino acids long. The germline V and J ends were trimmed by 3 bases and 8 bases, with 16 bases remaining between them. CDR1 MGHDK and CDR2 SYGVNS come from the germline V gene. Here the CDR3 DNA reads TGTGCCAGCAGTGATTCGCGTGGGGCGAGGGGCTACACCTTC. This translates into CASSDSRGARGYTF.

This clone was detected only a few times. The genes are TRBV30 and TRBJ1-1; D is uncertain. Trimming took off 4 bases at V and 2 bases at J, with 11 bases between the two ends. Germline lookup yields CDR1 GTSNPN and CDR2 SVGIG (reference sequence). The CDR3 is made up of 13 amino acids. The CDR3 DNA is TGTGCCTGGATTTTGGAAGGAAACACTGAAGCTTTCTTT. Protein sequence: CAWILEGNTEAFF.